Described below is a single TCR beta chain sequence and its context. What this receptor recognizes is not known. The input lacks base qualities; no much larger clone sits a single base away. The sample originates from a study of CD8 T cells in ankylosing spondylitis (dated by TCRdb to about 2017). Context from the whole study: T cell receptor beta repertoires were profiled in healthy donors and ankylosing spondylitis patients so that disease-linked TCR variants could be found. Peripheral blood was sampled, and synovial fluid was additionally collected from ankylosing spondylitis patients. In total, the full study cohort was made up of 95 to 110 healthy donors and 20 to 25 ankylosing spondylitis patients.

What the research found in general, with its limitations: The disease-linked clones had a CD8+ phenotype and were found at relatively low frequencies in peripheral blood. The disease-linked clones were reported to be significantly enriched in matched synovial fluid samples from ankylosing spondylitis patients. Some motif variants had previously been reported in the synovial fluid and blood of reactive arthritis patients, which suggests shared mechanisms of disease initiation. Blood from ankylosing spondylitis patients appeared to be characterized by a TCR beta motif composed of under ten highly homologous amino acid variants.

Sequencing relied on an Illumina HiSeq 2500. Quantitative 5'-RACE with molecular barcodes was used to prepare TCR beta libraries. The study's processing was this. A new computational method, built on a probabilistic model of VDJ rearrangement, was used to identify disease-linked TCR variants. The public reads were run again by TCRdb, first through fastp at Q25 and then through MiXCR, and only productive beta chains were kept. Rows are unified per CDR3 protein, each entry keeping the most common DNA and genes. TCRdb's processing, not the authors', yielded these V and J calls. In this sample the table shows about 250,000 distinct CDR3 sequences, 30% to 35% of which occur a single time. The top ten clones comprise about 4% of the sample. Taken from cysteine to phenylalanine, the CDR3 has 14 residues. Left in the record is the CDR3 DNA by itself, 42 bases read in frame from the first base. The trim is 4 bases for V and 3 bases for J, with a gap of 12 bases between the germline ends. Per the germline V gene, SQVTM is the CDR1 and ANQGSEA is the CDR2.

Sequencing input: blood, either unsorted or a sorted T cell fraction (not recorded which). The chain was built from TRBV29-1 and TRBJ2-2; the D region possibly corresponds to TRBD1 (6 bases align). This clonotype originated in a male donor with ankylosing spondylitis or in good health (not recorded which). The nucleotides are TGCAGCGTTGCCCCAGGGGTTTACACCGGGGAGCTGTTTTTT. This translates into CSVAPGVYTGELFF.